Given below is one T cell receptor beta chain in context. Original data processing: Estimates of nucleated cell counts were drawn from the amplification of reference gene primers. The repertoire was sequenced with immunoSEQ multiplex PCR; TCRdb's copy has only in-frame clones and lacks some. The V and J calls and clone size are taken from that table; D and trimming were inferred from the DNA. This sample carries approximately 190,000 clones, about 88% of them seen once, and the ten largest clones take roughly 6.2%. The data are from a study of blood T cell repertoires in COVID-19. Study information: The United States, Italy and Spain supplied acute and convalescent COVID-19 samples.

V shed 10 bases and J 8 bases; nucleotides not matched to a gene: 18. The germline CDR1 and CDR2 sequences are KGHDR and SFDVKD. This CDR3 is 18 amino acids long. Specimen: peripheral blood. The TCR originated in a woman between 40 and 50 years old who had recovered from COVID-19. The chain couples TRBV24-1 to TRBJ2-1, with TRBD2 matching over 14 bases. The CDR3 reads CATSIVTSGRADLDEQFF. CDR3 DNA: TGTGCCACGTCCATTGTGACTAGCGGGAGGGCCGATTTGGATGAGCAGTTCTTC.